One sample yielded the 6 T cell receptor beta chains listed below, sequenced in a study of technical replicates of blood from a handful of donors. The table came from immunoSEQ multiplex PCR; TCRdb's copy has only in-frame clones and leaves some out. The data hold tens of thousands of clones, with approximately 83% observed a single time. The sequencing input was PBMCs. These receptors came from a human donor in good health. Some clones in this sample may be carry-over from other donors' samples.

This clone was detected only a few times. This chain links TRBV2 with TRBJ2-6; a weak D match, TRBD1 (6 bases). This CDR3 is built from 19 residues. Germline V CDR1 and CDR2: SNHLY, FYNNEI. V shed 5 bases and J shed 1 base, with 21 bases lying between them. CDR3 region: CASSFHKNQGLSGANVLTF. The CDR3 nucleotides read TGTGCCAGCAGTTTTCATAAAAATCAGGGGCTATCTGGGGCCAACGTCCTGACTTTC.

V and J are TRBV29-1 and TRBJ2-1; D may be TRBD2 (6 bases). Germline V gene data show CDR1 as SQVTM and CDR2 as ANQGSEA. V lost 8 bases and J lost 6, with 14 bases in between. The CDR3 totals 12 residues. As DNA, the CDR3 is TGCAGCACATACGGGGGAGGCAATGAGCAGTTCTTC. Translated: CSTYGGGNEQFF.

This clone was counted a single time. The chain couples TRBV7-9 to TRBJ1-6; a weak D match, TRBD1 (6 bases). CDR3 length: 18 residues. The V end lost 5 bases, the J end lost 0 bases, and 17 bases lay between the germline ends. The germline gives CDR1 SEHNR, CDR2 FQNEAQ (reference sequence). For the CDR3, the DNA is TGTGCCAGCAGCAAAACAGGGTGGGAAAGCTCCTATAATTCACCCCTCCACTTT. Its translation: CASSKTGWESSYNSPLHF.

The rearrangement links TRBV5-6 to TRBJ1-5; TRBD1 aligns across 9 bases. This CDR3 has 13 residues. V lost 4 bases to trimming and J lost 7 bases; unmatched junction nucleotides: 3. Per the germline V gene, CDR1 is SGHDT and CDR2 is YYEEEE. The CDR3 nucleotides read TGTGCCAGCAGCAGGGACAGGGAACAGCCCCAGCATTTT. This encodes CASSRDREQPQHF.

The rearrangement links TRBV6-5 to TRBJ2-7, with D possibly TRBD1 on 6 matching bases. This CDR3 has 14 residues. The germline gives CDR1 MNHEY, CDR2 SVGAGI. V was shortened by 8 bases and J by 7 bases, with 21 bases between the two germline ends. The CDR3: CASRSLTGRGEQYF. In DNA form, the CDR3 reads TGTGCCAGCCGATCTCTGACAGGTCGGGGAGAGCAGTACTTC.

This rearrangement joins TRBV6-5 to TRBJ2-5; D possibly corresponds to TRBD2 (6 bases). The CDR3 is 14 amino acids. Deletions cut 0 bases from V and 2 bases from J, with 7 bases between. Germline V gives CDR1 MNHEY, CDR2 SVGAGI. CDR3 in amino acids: CASSYSGGQETQYF. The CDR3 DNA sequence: TGTGCCAGCAGTTACTCGGGGGGTCAAGAGACCCAGTACTTC.